The T cell receptor beta chain described here comes from a study of blood T cell repertoires in COVID-19. This clone has just a few counts. The CDR3 is 15 amino acids. The V gene's germline CDR1 is SNHLY and CDR2 FYNNEI. The V end was cut by 1 base, the J end by 7 bases, with 14 bases between. Some clones are missing from TCRdb's copy, which holds only in-frame ones; the method was immunoSEQ multiplex PCR. Of about 130,000 clones in the sample, 85% were seen once. This sequence was found in a woman over 75 with COVID-19, enrolled during active disease. Specimen: peripheral blood. This sequence joins TRBV2 and TRBJ1-5; D is perhaps TRBD1 (5 bases). This CDR3 reads CASSEGRAAGQPQHF. Here the CDR3 DNA reads TGTGCCAGCAGTGAAGGACGGGCCGCAGGGCAGCCCCAGCATTTT. Supplemented by reference TRBV2 and TRBJ1-5, the full variable domain reads EPEVTQTPSHQVTQMGQEVILRCVPISNHLYFYWYRQILGQKVEFLVSFYNNEISEKSEIFDDQFSVERPDGSNFTLKIRSTKLEDSAMYFCASSEGRAAGQPQHFGDGTRLSIL.